These 7 T cell receptor beta chains share one sample of origin, sequenced in a study of T cell changes during pregnancy in multiple sclerosis. Sequenced by immunoSEQ multiplex PCR; TCRdb stores in-frame clones only, minus some. The sample lists about 50,000 clones; 92% were seen once. The sequenced sample was CD4+ T cells from peripheral blood mononuclear cells, obtained after pregnancy. The receptors stem from a female donor with multiple sclerosis, enrolled in a pregnancy study.

The chain combines TRBV5-1 with TRBJ2-6; 10 bases fit TRBD1. The ends lost 4 bases at V and 0 bases at J; junction bases unmatched: 10. The germline gives CDR1 SGHRS, CDR2 YFSETQ. This CDR3 contains 19 residues. The CDR3 region is CASSRTTGGSPSGANVLTF. CDR3 DNA: TGCGCCAGCAGCCGCACGACAGGGGGCTCCCCCTCTGGGGCCAACGTCCTGACTTTC.

J is TRBJ2-4 and V is TRBV29-1; 8 nucleotides align to TRBD1. The CDR3 has 15 amino acids. Germline loops: CDR1 SQVTM, CDR2 ANQGSEA. The chain's CDR3 is CGDRIKSLAKNIQYF. The DNA of the CDR3 is TGCGGGGACAGGATAAAATCCTTAGCCAAAAACATTCAGTACTTC. The variable domain in full, completed from reference TRBV29-1 and TRBJ2-4, reads SAVISQKPSRDICQRGTSLTIQCQVDSQVTMMFWYRQQPGQSLTLIATANQGSEATYESGFVIDKFPISRPNLTFSTLTVSNMSPEDSSIYLCGDRIKSLAKNIQYFGAGTRLSVL.

The sample holds one count of this clone. The chain has TRBV6-1 and TRBJ1-2, with TRBD1 as a possible D gene (6 bases). With 3 bases removed from V and 4 bases from J, the gap between germline ends came to 15 bases. This CDR3 spans 15 amino acids. Germline V gene lookup returns CDR1 MNHNS and CDR2 SASEGT. In nucleotides, the CDR3 is TGTGCCAGCAGTGATAGCGGGACATTCGGCTATGGCTACACCTTC. Its translation is CASSDSGTFGYGYTF.

This chain uses TRBV5-8 with TRBJ2-5; TRBD2 might be the D (5 bases). The germline gives CDR1 SGHTS, CDR2 YDEGEE. The CDR3 has 13 amino acids. Between the trimmed V and J ends, which lost 2 bases and 1 base, there was a span of 6 bases. CDR3 in DNA: TGTGCCAGCAGCTTAGCGGTCCAAGAGACCCAGTACTTC. Amino acid sequence: CASSLAVQETQYF.

The chain combines TRBV7-9 with TRBJ1-4, with TRBD1 matching over 9 bases. J gave up 8 bases and V 5 bases, and 6 bases lay outside the gene matches. The CDR3 runs to 14 residues. Germline lookup yields CDR1 SEHNR and CDR2 FQNEAQ (reference sequence). For the CDR3, the DNA is TGTGCCAGCAGCACACAGGGGGCCGTAGAAAAACTGTTTTTT. As protein: CASSTQGAVEKLFF.

This clone was recorded once. The chain carries TRBV28 and TRBJ2-1, with D perhaps TRBD1 (5 bases). The CDR3 length is 16 residues. V dropped 3 bases and J dropped 6 bases, with 18 bases sitting between them. Per the germline V gene, CDR1 is MDHEN and CDR2 is SYDVKM. The CDR3 here is CASSFPSWAGPNEQFF. The CDR3 DNA follows: TGTGCCAGCAGTTTCCCCTCCTGGGCAGGGCCCAATGAGCAGTTCTTC.

The chain has TRBV28 and TRBJ2-1, with D perhaps TRBD1 (7 bases). The ends were cut back, 4 bases at V and 3 bases at J, with 19 bases in the middle. The CDR3 length is 17 residues. The germline V gene encodes CDR1 MDHEN and CDR2 SYDVKM. Here the CDR3 DNA reads TGTGCCAGCAGTTCACACAGGGGAAGGAGGGACTACAATGAGCAGTTCTTC. Protein sequence: CASSSHRGRRDYNEQFF.